The entry that follows covers one T cell receptor (beta chain) sequence. Its cognate antigen is unknown. The germline V and J ends were trimmed by 6 bases and 0 bases, with 9 bases remaining between them. The germline gives CDR1 MNHNY, CDR2 SVGAGI (reference sequence). The CDR3 totals 13 residues. cDNA reverse transcribed from extracted RNA served as the sequencing template. Libraries were prepared by immunoSEQ multiplex PCR; TCRdb keeps only in-frame clonotypes and omits some of them. This table holds some 42,000 clones, just under 95% found once. This sample stems from a study of CD8+ T cells in alopecia areata. For the study at large: Treated patients were scored for severity by percent of scalp affected.

Treatment in this sample: oral pan-JAK inhibitor, 5-10 mg twice daily. The study, taken as a whole, reports: In scalp and blood, many expanded lesional clones persisted during tofacitinib. The link between baseline CD8+ expansion and response remains uncertain with one nonresponder.

J is TRBJ2-7 and V is TRBV6-6, with D possibly being TRBD1 (6 bases). This TCR derives from a human donor with alopecia areata. Here the sequenced sample was CD8+ T cells sorted from blood, taken at week 24, from a patient treated with tofacitinib. CDR3: CASSTGSSYEQYF. The CDR3 nucleotides read TGTGCCAGCAGCACAGGGAGCTCCTACGAGCAGTACTTC.